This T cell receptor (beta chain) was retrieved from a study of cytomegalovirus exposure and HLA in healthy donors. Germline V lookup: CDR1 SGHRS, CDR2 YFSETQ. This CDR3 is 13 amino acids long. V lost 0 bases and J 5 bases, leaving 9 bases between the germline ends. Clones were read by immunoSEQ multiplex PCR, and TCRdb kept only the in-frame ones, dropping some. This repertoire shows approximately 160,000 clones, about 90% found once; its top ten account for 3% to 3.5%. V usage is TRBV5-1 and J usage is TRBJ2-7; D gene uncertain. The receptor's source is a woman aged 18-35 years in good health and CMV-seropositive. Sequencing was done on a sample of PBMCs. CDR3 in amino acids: CASSLAEFHEQYF. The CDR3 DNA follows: TGCGCCAGCAGCTTGGCGGAGTTCCACGAGCAGTACTTC.